These 19 T cell receptor beta chains came from one sample sequenced in a study of T cells in Graves' hyperthyroidism and ophthalmopathy (dated by TCRdb to about 2019). Library generation was performed with multiplex PCR. Instrument used: Illumina HiSeq 2000. The TCR beta CDR3 regions were amplified from RNA transcripts. For the first round of RT-PCR on the TCR CDR3, the HTBI primer set was used together with the Qiagen OneStep RT-PCR kit. TCRdb ran its own pipeline on the public reads, namely fastp trimming at Q25 and MiXCR clone calling, and kept in-frame beta chains. Rows merge per CDR3 protein into single entries with the most common DNA and genes. This sample is represented by under 550,000 distinct CDR3 sequences; 20% of them were singletons. About 50% of the sample is in the top ten clones. The sample was blood. The receptors come from a man in his forties or fifties with Graves' ophthalmopathy.

This clonotype turned up a few times. The rearrangement uses TRBV6-1 and TRBJ1-5; perhaps TRBD1 as D (6 bases). CDR1 is MNHNS, CDR2 SASEGT, per germline. V was trimmed by 3 bases and J by 5 bases, leaving 11 bases between them. The CDR3 is 14 residues long. This CDR3 reads CASSDPGDYQPQHF. The CDR3 bases are TGTGCCAGCAGTGACCCAGGGGACTATCAGCCCCAGCATTTT.

This clonotype was counted ten times or more. This sequence joins TRBV6-2 or TRBV6-3 and TRBJ2-3; D remains ambiguous. The CDR3 extends over 13 amino acids. The V and J ends lost 0 bases and 0 bases respectively, with 1 base between them. Germline assignment: CDR1 MNHEY and CDR2 SVGEGT. In DNA form, the CDR3 reads TGTGCCAGCAGTTACTCGAGCACAGATACGCAGTATTTT. Translated: CASSYSSTDTQYF.

This clonotype was seen more than once but under ten times. In DNA, the CDR3 is TGTGCCAGCAGCCTCAAGGCCTCTGAAGCTTTCTTT. Amino acids: CASSLKASEAFF. The genes are TRBV14 and TRBJ1-1; D unclear. Trimming left V 4 bases short and J 6 bases short, with 9 bases between. Germline V gene sequence: CDR1 SGHDN, CDR2 FVKESK. The CDR3 is made up of 12 amino acids. Looking up the rest from reference TRBV14 and TRBJ1-1 gives the full variable domain: EAGVTQFPSHSVIEKGQTVTLRCDPISGHDNLYWYRRVMGKEIKFLLHFVKESKQDESGMPNNRFLAERTGGTYSTLKVQPAELEDSGVYFCASSLKASEAFFGQGTRLTVV.

J is TRBJ1-6 and V is TRBV20-1; a weak D match, TRBD1 (5 bases). Germline V gives CDR1 DFQATT, CDR2 SNEGSKA (reference sequence). The CDR3 contains 15 residues. The germline V and J ends were trimmed by 4 bases and 10 bases, with 20 bases remaining between them. This CDR3 is CSAIGWPPGQSPLHF. CDR3 nucleotide sequence: TGCAGTGCTATTGGGTGGCCCCCCGGACAATCACCCCTCCACTTT.

The chain employs TRBV14 and TRBJ1-1, with D hard to call. Per germline, CDR1 SGHDN and CDR2 FVKESK. The CDR3 covers 15 residues. V was pared by 0 bases and J by 6 bases, with 14 bases between. CDR3 sequence (DNA): TGTGCCAGCAGCCAAGATCTGGCGTCAATTTCTGAAGCTTTCTTT. It encodes CASSQDLASISEAFF.

The V gene is TRBV6-6, the J gene TRBJ2-1, with TRBD2 matching over 10 bases. Germline loops: CDR1 MNHNY, CDR2 SVGAGI (reference sequence). The length of the CDR3 is 16 residues. Germline trimming cut 0 bases from V and 4 bases from J; bases unmatched to any gene: 3. The CDR3 bases are TGTGCCAGCAGTTACTCTAGCGGGGGGATTTACAATGAGCAGTTCTTC. It translates to CASSYSSGGIYNEQFF.

This CDR3 reads CSVSPGVETQYF. CDR3 DNA sequence: TGCAGCGTTAGTCCTGGGGTAGAGACCCAGTACTTC. The chain recombines TRBV29-1 with TRBJ2-5, with D uncertain. The CDR3 spans 12 residues. Trimming pared 5 bases from V and 4 bases from J, leaving 11 bases between. Germline-derived CDR1 and CDR2 are SQVTM and ANQGSEA.

This clonotype was picked up a small number of times. The V call is TRBV2, the J call TRBJ2-6; either TRBD1 or TRBD2 may fit D (6 bases each). Germline V gene data show CDR1 as SNHLY and CDR2 as FYNNEI. The CDR3 totals 20 residues. The V gene lost 7 bases and the J gene lost 0 bases, with 25 bases spanning the gap. The CDR3 loop is CASNLGVGGWVNSGANVLTF. In DNA, the CDR3 is TGTGCCAGCAACCTAGGGGTGGGGGGCTGGGTCAACTCTGGGGCCAACGTCCTGACTTTC.

Comments on this clonotype: This sequence may be a read error, since a much larger clone differs from it by one base. The V and J genes are TRBV7-8 and TRBJ2-1, with TRBD2 identical over 10 bases. Trimming took 5 bases from V and 8 from J; bases not matched to a gene: 18. The V gene's germline CDR1 is SGHVS and CDR2 FQNEAQ. This CDR3 spans 18 amino acids. CDR3 sequence reads: CASSTDTTSGLPVYEQFF. Written as DNA, the CDR3 is TGTGCCAGCAGCACAGACACGACTAGCGGGCTACCGGTGTATGAGCAGTTCTTC.

In this sample, this clonotype turned up many times. The gene calls are TRBV20-1 and TRBJ2-7; D might be TRBD1 (5 bases). The CDR3 runs to 13 residues. Deletions cut 6 bases from V and 0 bases from J, with 12 bases between. The germline V gene encodes CDR1 DFQATT and CDR2 SNEGSKA (reference sequence). CDR3 sequence (DNA): TGCAGTGCCAAACAGGCGATCTCCTACGAGCAGTACTTC. Translated, it gives CSAKQAISYEQYF.

This clonotype has only a few counts. The chain is built from TRBV15 and TRBJ2-5; no clear D. Germline CDR1 is LNHNV and CDR2 is YYDKDF (reference sequence). The V and J ends lost 0 bases and 4 bases respectively, with 9 bases between them. This CDR3 comprises 14 residues. CDR3 sequence (DNA): TGTGCCACCAGCAGAGATTCTGCCGGAGAGACCCAGTACTTC. Encoded protein: CATSRDSAGETQYF.

About this clonotype: A much bigger clone sits one base away, suggesting this may be a read error. This chain connects TRBV11-2 to TRBJ2-7, with 7 positions matching TRBD1. Germline trimming cut 5 bases from V and 6 bases from J; bases unmatched to any gene: 4. Germline V gene lookup returns CDR1 SGHAT and CDR2 FQNNGV. CDR3 length: 12 residues. CDR3 DNA sequence: TGTGCCAGCAGCCAGACAGGGTTCGAGCAGTACTTC. This codes for CASSQTGFEQYF.

This sequence joins TRBV30 and TRBJ2-3, with D unresolved. V was clipped by 0 bases and J by 3 bases, with 10 bases between them. Germline V gene data show CDR1 as GTSNPN and CDR2 as SVGIG (reference sequence). There are 14 residues in the CDR3. This CDR3 is CAWSVGILTDTQYF. The CDR3 DNA follows: TGTGCCTGGAGTGTTGGTATTCTTACAGATACGCAGTATTTT.

In this sample, this clonotype turned up a few times. The chain joins TRBV7-9 to TRBJ2-7; possible D gene TRBD2, 5 bases. CDR1 SEHNR and CDR2 FQNEAQ come from the germline V gene (reference sequence). This CDR3 has 16 amino acids. V shed 5 bases and J shed 3 bases, with 20 bases lying between them. The CDR3 is CASSPPGIPSFYEQYF. CDR3 bases: TGTGCCAGCAGCCCACCCGGGATTCCCTCGTTCTACGAGCAGTACTTC. The whole variable domain, filled in from reference TRBV7-9 and TRBJ2-7, reads DTGVSQNPRHKITKRGQNVTFRCDPISEHNRLYWYRQTLGQGPEFLTYFQNEAQLEKSRLLSDRFSAERPKGSFSTLEIQRTEQGDSAMYLCASSPPGIPSFYEQYFGPGTRLTVT.

The sample holds many counts of this clonotype. The chain employs TRBV27 and TRBJ2-7; TRBD2 matches at 10 bases. Germline assignment: CDR1 MNHEY and CDR2 SMNVEV (reference sequence). This CDR3 is 16 amino acids long. With 4 bases clipped from V and 0 bases from J, the junction kept 6 bases outside the gene matches. As DNA, the CDR3 is TGTGCCAGCAGTTCCTTTACTAGCGGGACCTCCTACGAGCAGTACTTC. This gives the protein CASSSFTSGTSYEQYF.

The rearrangement uses TRBV9 and TRBJ2-1; 8 bases line up with TRBD1. Germline V CDR1 and CDR2: SGDLS, YYNGEE. CDR3 length equals 16 residues. V lost 4 bases, J lost 3 bases, and 9 bases stayed unmatched. For the CDR3, the DNA is TGTGCCAGCAGCCCTCGGACAGGGAAACTCTACAATGAGCAGTTCTTC. Translation: CASSPRTGKLYNEQFF.

The gene calls are TRBV10-1 and TRBJ2-3, with D perhaps matching TRBD1 or TRBD2 (5 bases each). There are 15 residues in the CDR3. Deletions cut 2 bases from V and 3 bases from J, with 12 bases between. Germline assignment: CDR1 WNHNN and CDR2 SYGVQD (reference sequence). DNA for the CDR3: TGCGCCAGCAGTGAGGTGGGGCGAGGGACAGATACGCAGTATTTT. This translates into CASSEVGRGTDTQYF.

This clonotype was observed at least ten times. This chain joins TRBV18 and TRBJ2-7; possibly TRBD1 for D (5 bases). The length of the CDR3 is 15 residues. Germline values: CDR1 KGHSH, CDR2 LQKENI. Trimming stripped 3 bases from V and 2 bases from J, with 14 bases between. The CDR3 DNA sequence: TGTGCCAGCTCACCGTATGAAGGGGTGGCCTACGAGCAGTACTTC. It translates to CASSPYEGVAYEQYF. Supplemented by reference TRBV18 and TRBJ2-7, the full variable domain reads NAGVMQNPRHLVRRRGQEARLRCSPMKGHSHVYWYRQLPEEGLKFMVYLQKENIIDESGMPKERFSAEFPKEGPSILRIQQVVRGDSAAYFCASSPYEGVAYEQYFGPGTRLTVT.

The chain recombines TRBV10-2 with TRBJ2-6, with D perhaps matching TRBD1 (5 bases). CDR1 is WSHSY, CDR2 SAAADI, per germline. With 3 bases removed from V and 2 bases from J, the gap between germline ends came to 8 bases. This CDR3 is built from 15 residues. The CDR3 DNA is TGCGCCAGCAGTGAAGGGGAAGCTGGGGCCAACGTCCTGACTTTC. Its translation is CASSEGEAGANVLTF.